This T cell receptor (beta chain) was identified during a study of control samples from healthy donors and cancer patients. The method was immunoSEQ multiplex PCR; TCRdb's version includes in-frame clones alone and lacks a portion of them. The table includes 120,000 to 150,000 clones, approximately 91% detected once. The CDR3 runs to 15 residues. CDR1 is SGHNT, CDR2 YYREEE, per germline (reference sequence). Germline trimming cut 4 bases from V and 4 bases from J; bases unmatched to any gene: 10. This clone was seen only once. The sample comprised blood. The TCR was taken from a man aged 25-45 years in good health. The rearrangement joins TRBV5-4 to TRBJ1-2; 7 bases are shared with TRBD1. The CDR3 DNA reads as TGTGCCAGCAGCGATAGCCCGGGACAGACCTATGGCTACACCTTC. Its translation: CASSDSPGQTYGYTF.